This section outlines one TCR beta chain sequence together with its context. Its antigen remains unidentified. The library was built by means of 5' RACE. The input for every TCR library was around 3.5 ug of total RNA. For each sample, cDNA synthesis was carried out in eight separate reactions using SMARTScribe reverse transcriptase. During cDNA synthesis, template switching was used to introduce unique molecular identifiers that contained a 6-nucleotide sample barcode. TCRalpha and TCRbeta cDNA was amplified by two nested PCRs of roughly 15 and 9 cycles, with bead purification after each PCR. Before amplification, the cDNA was treated with uracil DNA-glycosylase and purified using the QIAquick PCR purification kit. The second PCR added Illumina TruSeq-compatible adapters along with sample-specific barcodes. Library quality and concentration were assessed using TapeStation and Qubit, and roughly 5.5 ng of each library was pooled. The pooled libraries were sequenced with 2 x 100 bp reads and custom sequencing primers on an Illumina HiSeq2500 single-index Rapid Run. Regarding the original processing steps: PCR and sequencing errors were corrected by UMI-based consensus assembly using MiGEC version 1.2.6. MiXCR version 2.1.1 was used to carry out V(D)J alignment, clonotype assembly and CDR3 extraction. Gene usage, clonotype sharing and MAIT/NKT TCR abundance were normalised by analysing the top 1000, 10 000 and 20 000 clonotypes per sample. Diversity was computed as the inverse Simpson index with the vegan R package after downsampling to 27 000 UMIs. Statistical testing used paired Mann-Whitney U tests on the discordant twin pairs and applied Benjamini-Hochberg correction for multiple testing. Following TCRdb reprocessing, every CDR3 protein sequence forms one entry, and DNA is not provided. Here the V and J calls rest on TCRdb's processing, not on the authors' analysis. This sample's table lists 350,000 to 400,000 distinct CDR3 sequences. The ten largest clones capture 2.6% of the sample.

CDR1 DFQATT and CDR2 SNEGSKA were looked up in the germline V gene (reference sequence). From cysteine to phenylalanine, the CDR3 is 14 amino acids long. Only the protein is on record. From each donor, an approximately 2.4 ml peripheral blood sample was collected into PAXgene tubes and kept at -80 degrees C. Without any T cell sorting, total RNA was extracted from whole blood using the PAXgene blood miRNA kit on an automated QIAcube. Peripheral blood from monozygotic twin pairs concordant or discordant for inflammatory bowel disease was subjected to deep TCRalpha and TCRbeta repertoire profiling with unique molecular barcoding. Smoking habits were recorded for all twin pairs, and individuals were classified as current, former or never smokers. This entry is derived from a study of monozygotic twins with inflammatory bowel disease (dated by TCRdb to the late 2010s). Looking at the study overall: The full study comprised 28 monozygotic twin pairs: nine German pairs (four IBD-concordant, five IBD-discordant) and 19 IBD-discordant Danish pairs. Each individual had, on average, about 151 000 unique TCRalpha sequences and 181 000 unique TCRbeta sequences available for analysis. Disease-associated traits were sought mainly through comparisons between IBD patients and their genetically identical healthy co-twins within discordant pairs. Points the paper makes about the study in general: The analysis was unable to tell apart different T cell subtypes. Compared with healthy twins, IBD patients shared fewer clonotypes with other individuals, and the difference was most pronounced in patients with signs of disease activity. The results gave no support for a single strong signal or clonotype linked to IBD. Concordant and discordant twins showed no difference in repertoire similarity, possibly because of limited statistical power. A decrease in TCRbeta repertoire diversity, as measured by inverse Simpson index, was observed in IBD patients compared with their healthy co-twins. Because patients received different immunosuppressive treatments, the repertoires may have picked up extra background noise and variability between individuals.

This receptor was identified in a human donor with ulcerative colitis or Crohn's disease, or a healthy co-twin of an affected twin (not recorded which). The sequence is built from TRBV20-1 and TRBJ1-5. The sequenced sample consisted of blood. CDR3 sequence: CSASYAERNQPQHF.